Listed here are 14 T cell receptor beta chains from one sample, sequenced in a study of blood T cell repertoires in COVID-19. Some clones are missing from TCRdb's copy, which holds only in-frame ones; the method was immunoSEQ multiplex PCR. This sample has under 200,000 clones; approximately 85% occur once, and the top ten carry around 4.9%. The source material was peripheral blood. All receptors derive from a woman older than 75 with acute or convalescent COVID-19.

The J gene is TRBJ2-1, the V gene TRBV6-6, with 14 bases aligning to TRBD2. Per germline, CDR1 MNHNY and CDR2 SVGAGI (reference sequence). The CDR3 is 16 residues long. V lost 2 bases, J lost 9 bases, and 6 bases stayed unmatched. The CDR3 protein is CASSYPGLAGAGEQFF. The CDR3 nucleotides read TGTGCCAGCAGTTACCCGGGACTAGCGGGAGCGGGTGAGCAGTTCTTC.

Worth noting for this clone: The sample contains more than one DNA sequence encoding this CDR3. V is TRBV18 and J is TRBJ2-5; 9 positions match TRBD1. The CDR3 has 13 residues. V lost 6 bases, J lost 5 bases, and 4 bases stayed unmatched. CDR1 KGHSH and CDR2 LQKENI come from the germline V gene. The CDR3 DNA follows: TGTGCCAGCTCTTCGGACAGGGGTGAGACCCAGTACTTC. It yields the protein CASSSDRGETQYF. Together with reference TRBV18 and TRBJ2-5, the CDR3 gives the full variable domain: NAGVMQNPRHLVRRRGQEARLRCSPMKGHSHVYWYRQLPEEGLKFMVYLQKENIIDESGMPKERFSAEFPKEGPSILRIQQVVRGDSAAYFCASSSDRGETQYFGPGTRLLVL.

The chain uses TRBV15 and TRBJ2-5, with TRBD2 as a possible D gene (5 bases). Looked up from germline, CDR1 is LNHNV and CDR2 is YYDKDF (reference sequence). The CDR3 covers 13 residues. Between the trimmed V and J ends, which lost 0 bases and 7 bases, there was a span of 9 bases. CDR3 amino acids: CATSRDGGRTQYF. For the CDR3, the DNA is TGTGCCACCAGCAGAGATGGCGGGCGGACCCAGTACTTC. Looking up the rest from reference TRBV15 and TRBJ2-5 gives the full variable domain: DAMVIQNPRYQVTQFGKPVTLSCSQTLNHNVMYWYQQKSSQAPKLLFHYYDKDFNNEADTPDNFQSRRPNTSFCFLDIRSPGLGDTAMYLCATSRDGGRTQYFGPGTRLLVL.

The chain joins TRBV5-1 to TRBJ1-6; 7 bases fit TRBD1. V shed 0 bases and J 10 bases; nucleotides not matched to a gene: 4. The CDR3 sequence is 14 residues long. The germline gives CDR1 SGHRS, CDR2 YFSETQ. This CDR3 is CASSLGDSSSPLHF. CDR3 sequence (DNA): TGCGCCAGCAGCTTGGGGGACAGCTCCTCACCCCTCCACTTT.

V usage is TRBV2 and J usage is TRBJ2-1, with 10 bases aligning to TRBD2. Germline CDR1 is SNHLY and CDR2 is FYNNEI. The CDR3 length is 15 residues. Unmatched junction bases numbered 9, after V lost 0 bases and J lost 13 bases. The CDR3 DNA sequence: TGTGCCAGCAGTGAAGCTAGCGGGAGGATCCTGTCTCAGTTCTTC. Translating it yields CASSEASGRILSQFF.

The CDR3 DNA sequence: TGTGCCAGCAGCCAAGCCCAGGGTAGCCTGACTTACGAGCAGTACTTC. The encoded protein is CASSQAQGSLTYEQYF. The rearrangement uses TRBV4-2 and TRBJ2-7, with D possibly matching TRBD1 (5 bases). The V end lost 1 base, the J end lost 4 bases, and 17 bases lay between the germline ends. Per germline, CDR1 LGHNA and CDR2 YNFKEQ. The CDR3 covers 16 residues.

The chain joins TRBV9 to TRBJ2-3; 7 bases are a match to TRBD2. The CDR3 covers 15 residues. The junction had 5 bases not matched to a gene; V was cut back by 0 bases and J by 4 bases. Germline lookup yields CDR1 SGDLS and CDR2 YYNGEE. This CDR3 reads CASSVAAGAADTQYF. The CDR3 DNA reads as TGTGCCAGCAGCGTAGCGGCGGGAGCGGCAGATACGCAGTATTTT.

The chain recombines TRBV24-1 with TRBJ2-7, with a possible D match to TRBD2 (5 bases). This CDR3 has 17 residues. Trimming took 9 bases from V and 2 from J, leaving 25 bases between them. Germline CDR1 and CDR2: KGHDR and SFDVKD. The CDR3 nucleotides read TGTGCCACCCGGACTCCGAGTAGGTCCGCATGGACCTACGAGCAGTACTTC. Translated: CATRTPSRSAWTYEQYF.

J is TRBJ2-7 and V is TRBV6-5; 12 bases align to TRBD2. The CDR3 runs to 13 residues. Looked up from germline, CDR1 is MNHEY and CDR2 is SVGAGI. The V segment lost 6 bases and the J segment 3 bases; nucleotides outside the gene matches: 0. As DNA, the CDR3 is TGTGCCAGCAGACTAGCGGGAGGCTACGAGCAGTACTTC. This gives the protein CASRLAGGYEQYF.

The chain combines TRBV10-2 with TRBJ1-4, with a weak D call TRBD1 (6 bases). The ends were cut back, 10 bases at V and 8 bases at J, with 20 bases in the middle. Germline loops: CDR1 WSHSY, CDR2 SAAADI. The CDR3 totals 14 residues. The CDR3 DNA reads as TGCGCCACCTTTACAACAGGGTTGGGAGAAAAACTGTTTTTT. Translated: CATFTTGLGEKLFF.

V usage is TRBV19 and J usage is TRBJ2-6, with 9 bases identical to TRBD1. Germline V gene data show CDR1 as LNHDA and CDR2 as SQIVND (reference sequence). V lost 7 bases to trimming and J lost 2 bases; unmatched junction nucleotides: 9. The CDR3 consists of 17 residues. The CDR3 is CASNRDREDPGANVLTF. As DNA, the CDR3 is TGTGCCAGTAACCGGGACAGGGAAGATCCTGGGGCCAACGTCCTGACTTTC.

This chain links TRBV29-1 with TRBJ1-1; tentative D call: TRBD1 (6 bases). The CDR3 loop spans 13 amino acids. The germline V gene has CDR1 SQVTM and CDR2 ANQGSEA. V was pared by 5 bases and J by 1 base, with 11 bases between. This chain's CDR3 is CSVWGRGNTEAFF. CDR3 DNA sequence: TGCAGCGTTTGGGGCAGGGGGAACACTGAAGCTTTCTTT.

J is TRBJ1-1 and V is TRBV6-5, with no clear D. The CDR3 spans 13 residues. Germline CDR1 is MNHEY and CDR2 is SVGAGI. V was cut by 0 bases and J by 7 bases, with 9 bases left in between. CDR3 in amino acids: CASSYSSGSEAFF. The CDR3 DNA reads as TGTGCCAGCAGTTACTCTAGTGGGAGTGAAGCTTTCTTT.

This clone was counted a single time. The chain links TRBV7-2 to TRBJ2-7, with TRBD2 as a possible D gene (6 bases). The ends were cut back, 1 base at V and 6 bases at J, with 19 bases in the middle. Germline V CDR1 and CDR2: SGHTA, FQGNSA. The CDR3 runs to 16 residues. The CDR3 loop reads CASSLVVGGISGEQYF. The CDR3 bases are TGTGCCAGCAGCTTAGTGGTGGGAGGCATCTCGGGCGAGCAGTACTTC.